This T cell receptor (beta chain) was found in a study of blood T cell repertoires in COVID-19. Generated by immunoSEQ multiplex PCR, the TCRdb table keeps only in-frame clones and is missing some. The table has approximately 190,000 clones, roughly 89% seen once; the top ten hold under 4%. Input material: PBMCs or T cells enriched from blood (not recorded which). This TCR was sampled from a woman aged 30 to 39 who had been exposed to COVID-19.

Here the CDR3 reads CASSRGTGGNYGYTF. DNA for the CDR3: TGTGCCAGCTCACGTGGGACAGGGGGAAACTATGGCTACACCTTC. V is TRBV18 and J is TRBJ1-2, with 11 positions matching TRBD1. Germline-derived CDR1 and CDR2 are KGHSH and LQKENI. The CDR3 covers 15 residues. Trimming took 4 bases from V and 2 from J; bases not matched to a gene: 3.